This note documents a single T cell receptor (beta chain) sequence. These data are taken from a study of blood T cell repertoires in COVID-19. TCRdb keeps only in-frame clones here, not all; method: immunoSEQ multiplex PCR. The data show about 220,000 clones, about 86% seen once. Sample: peripheral blood. The clonotype originates from a woman aged 45 to 65 with COVID-19, enrolled during active disease.

CDR3 sequence reads: CASRRTGGNYGYTF. The CDR3 DNA sequence: TGTGCCAGCAGAAGGACAGGGGGGAACTATGGCTACACCTTC. This sequence joins TRBV5-6 and TRBJ1-2, with TRBD1 identical over 10 bases. The trim removed 5 bases at V and 2 bases at J, leaving 3 bases unmatched. Per germline, CDR1 SGHDT and CDR2 YYEEEE. The CDR3 consists of 14 residues.